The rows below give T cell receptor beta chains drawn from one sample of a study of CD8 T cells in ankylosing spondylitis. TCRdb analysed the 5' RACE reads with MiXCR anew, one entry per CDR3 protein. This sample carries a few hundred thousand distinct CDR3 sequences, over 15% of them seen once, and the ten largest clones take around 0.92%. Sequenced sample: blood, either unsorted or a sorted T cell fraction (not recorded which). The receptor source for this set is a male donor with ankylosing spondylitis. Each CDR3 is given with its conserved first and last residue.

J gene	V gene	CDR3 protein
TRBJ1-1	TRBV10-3	CAISERVDTEAFF
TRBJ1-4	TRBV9	CASSVGGTGFGEKLFF
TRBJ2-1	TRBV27	CASSLRGRTYNEQFF
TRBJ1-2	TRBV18	CASSPGLGYTF
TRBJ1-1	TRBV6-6	CASSYAPEAFF
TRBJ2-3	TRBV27	CASSSSAPRGTDTQYF
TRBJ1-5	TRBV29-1	CSVMVGTDFNQPQHF
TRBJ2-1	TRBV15	CATSHQARHNEQFF
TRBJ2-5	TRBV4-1	CASSQQNAGTKRYQETQYF
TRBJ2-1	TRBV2	CASSDTESSYNEQFF
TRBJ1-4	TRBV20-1	CSAGVVSDEKLFF
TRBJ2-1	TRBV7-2	CASSLSLAALSYNEQFF
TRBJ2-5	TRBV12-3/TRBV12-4	CASRRDSPQETQYF
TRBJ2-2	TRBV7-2	CASRVSADTGELFF
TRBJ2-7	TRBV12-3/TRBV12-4	CASSLRGNEQYF
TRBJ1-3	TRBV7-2	CASSSEPTGNTIYF
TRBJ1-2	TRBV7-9	CASSLRQGPYGYTF